This T cell receptor (beta chain) derives from a study of T-cell memory formation after mild COVID-19 (dated by TCRdb to the early 2020s). Broadly, across the study: TCR sequence clusters from the two donors were largely donor specific. The cohort was made up of two young adult volunteers, one female and one male, who were previously healthy. In a couple of donors, T-cell clones that expanded and contracted after mild COVID-19 were followed by sequencing TCRalpha and TCRbeta repertoires longitudinally.

This clonotype has a handful of counts. Its antigen is still unknown. Nothing much larger sits one base from this clone, and base qualities are not available. Ficoll-Paque density gradient centrifugation was the method used to isolate PBMCs. V is clipped by 6 bases and J by 7 bases, and the sequence between their germline boundaries is 10 bases long. Sequences SGHAT (CDR1) and FQNNGV (CDR2) are obtained from the germline V gene. The CDR3 contains 12 residues, cysteine and phenylalanine counted. CDR3 DNA is the only sequence kept; it has 36 bases, read in frame from the first base. Broader findings and caveats from the paper: Clones that contracted from day 15 to 85 showed balanced CD4/CD8 phenotypes, whereas a second wave of clones that expanded from day 15 to 37 leaned towards CD4+. SARS-CoV-2 specificity of the second-wave clones peaking on day 37 was not confirmed. The study included only a couple of mild cases, and larger cohorts that include severe cases with pre-infection samples were judged to be necessary. Contracting CD4+ clones appeared mostly in the CM and EM memory subsets, whereas CD8+ clones were enriched in EMRA. The detection of some responding clones in pre-infection memory suggests that pre-existing cross-reactive memory T cells joined the SARS-CoV-2 response.

TCRdb names Illumina NovaSeq 6000 as the instrument used. TCRalpha and TCRbeta cDNA libraries were constructed by 5'RACE with constant-segment primers, with sample barcodes and unique molecular identifiers being introduced. RNA was extracted from every sample with Trizol reagent. Libraries were amplified in two PCR steps, with a second sample barcode and Illumina TruSeq adapters added in the second step. Sequencing of the libraries was done on an Illumina NovaSeq, producing 2 x 150 bp paired-end reads. On the study's bioinformatics: The reads were demultiplexed and collapsed into UMI-guided consensus sequences using migec v1.2.7. With mixcr v2.1.11, UMI consensuses were aligned to TRA and TRB V and J templates and assembled into clonotypes. A clonotype was counted as expanded or contracted only when both edgeR and NoisET called the clonotype significant, with the noise models trained on biological replicates. For edgeR calls, a false discovery rate-adjusted p below 0.01 and a log2 fold-change threshold of 1 were applied. As an exploratory analysis of dynamics, max-normalized trajectories of the 1000 most abundant clonotypes were examined by PCA with hierarchical clustering. Each responding clone was given a CD4 or CD8 phenotype based on the CD4+ and CD8+ repertoires, which had been sequenced separately. TCRdb passed the public sequencing reads through fastp at Q25 and MiXCR, retaining productive beta sequences. One record per CDR3 amino acid sequence lists the most common genes and DNA. The V and J calls follow TCRdb's processing rather than the paper's. Recorded for this sample are a few hundred thousand distinct CDR3 sequences; under 30% of them occurred a single time. Of the sample, less than 15% falls within the top ten clones.

The TCR comes from an adult woman who had mild COVID-19 (a few samples of this study predate the infection). The sample titles of this study are shuffled in the database, so cell type and time point are left out; the donor was told from shared clones. The sequencing sample was made of PBMCs or a T cell subset sorted from them (not recorded which). This chain is built from TRBV11-2 and TRBJ1-3; no D segment can be confidently identified. CDR3 reads: CASRGLGNTIYF. The DNA sequence follows: TGTGCCAGCAGGGGTTTGGGGAACACCATATATTTT.